These T cell receptor beta chains were read from a single sample in a study of blood T cell repertoires in COVID-19. Libraries were prepared by immunoSEQ multiplex PCR; TCRdb keeps only in-frame clonotypes and omits some of them. The repertoire holds some 200,000 clones, nearly 80% seen once, with about 25% in the top ten. Sequenced sample: peripheral blood. These receptors came from a woman between 70 and 85 years old with acute or convalescent COVID-19. Both conserved end residues are part of each CDR3. Each record gives: CDR3 length, clone size, J gene, V gene, D gene, CDR3 protein, CDR3 DNA. A D gene is named only where the DNA matches it firmly. The size field is filled for only some rows; it gives once, few, many or a size class.

cdr3_length: 18; clone_size: .; j_call: TRBJ2-1; v_call: TRBV5-1; d_call: .; cdr3_aa: CASSSPGGFSRKGVEQFF; cdr3_nt: TGCGCCAGCAGCTCACCCGGTGGGTTTTCACGGAAAGGGGTTGAGCAGTTCTTC
cdr3_length: 14; clone_size: .; j_call: TRBJ2-5; v_call: TRBV5-4; d_call: TRBD1; cdr3_aa: CASSLGDRGETQYF; cdr3_nt: TGTGCCAGCAGCTTGGGGGACAGGGGGGAGACCCAGTACTTC
cdr3_length: 16; clone_size: .; j_call: TRBJ1-1; v_call: TRBV29-1; d_call: TRBD1; cdr3_aa: CSGITGAGPVYTEAFF; cdr3_nt: TGCAGCGGGATTACAGGGGCCGGTCCTGTTTACACTGAAGCTTTCTTT
cdr3_length: 12; clone_size: few; j_call: TRBJ2-1; v_call: TRBV10-1; d_call: .; cdr3_aa: CASSETPAEWFF; cdr3_nt: TGCGCCAGCAGTGAGACCCCCGCGGAATGGTTCTTC
cdr3_length: 14; clone_size: .; j_call: TRBJ2-7; v_call: TRBV6-5; d_call: .; cdr3_aa: CASRGTVHAYEQYF; cdr3_nt: TGTGCCAGCCGCGGGACAGTCCACGCCTACGAGCAGTACTTC
cdr3_length: 16; clone_size: .; j_call: TRBJ2-2; v_call: TRBV3-1/TRBV3-2; d_call: TRBD2; cdr3_aa: CASSQLGGAVTGELFF; cdr3_nt: TGTGCCAGCAGCCAATTGGGAGGGGCCGTCACCGGGGAGCTGTTTTTT
cdr3_length: 13; clone_size: .; j_call: TRBJ1-2; v_call: TRBV2; d_call: TRBD1; cdr3_aa: CASSTGTGLGYTF; cdr3_nt: TGTGCCAGCAGCACCGGGACAGGGCTTGGCTACACCTTC
cdr3_length: 15; clone_size: .; j_call: TRBJ1-2; v_call: TRBV19; d_call: .; cdr3_aa: CASSIGTGPNYGYTF; cdr3_nt: TGTGCCAGTAGTATTGGAACAGGGCCAAACTATGGCTACACCTTC
cdr3_length: 14; clone_size: .; j_call: TRBJ2-5; v_call: TRBV2; d_call: .; cdr3_aa: CASSQQGIKETQYF; cdr3_nt: TGTGCCAGCAGTCAACAGGGAATTAAAGAGACCCAGTACTTC
cdr3_length: 19; clone_size: .; j_call: TRBJ2-1; v_call: TRBV5-1; d_call: TRBD1; cdr3_aa: CASSFLPGQGASSYNEQFF; cdr3_nt: TGCGCCAGCAGCTTCTTACCGGGACAGGGGGCCAGCTCCTACAATGAGCAGTTCTTC
cdr3_length: 15; clone_size: .; j_call: TRBJ2-2; v_call: TRBV3-1/TRBV3-2; d_call: TRBD2; cdr3_aa: CASSPGLARTGELFF; cdr3_nt: TGTGCCAGCAGCCCGGGACTAGCGCGTACCGGGGAGCTGTTTTTT
cdr3_length: 17; clone_size: .; j_call: TRBJ1-4; v_call: TRBV11-2; d_call: .; cdr3_aa: CASSLAQYGVGNEKLFF; cdr3_nt: TGTGCCAGCAGCTTAGCCCAGTACGGGGTGGGTAATGAAAAACTGTTTTTT
cdr3_length: 14; clone_size: .; j_call: TRBJ1-1; v_call: TRBV5-1; d_call: .; cdr3_aa: CASSSSGVGTEAFF; cdr3_nt: TGCGCCAGCAGCTCGTCCGGGGTGGGCACTGAAGCTTTCTTT
cdr3_length: 16; clone_size: .; j_call: TRBJ1-1; v_call: TRBV7-3; d_call: .; cdr3_aa: CASSTAGKGLGAEAFF; cdr3_nt: TGTGCCAGCAGCACCGCTGGGAAGGGGCTTGGCGCTGAAGCTTTCTTT
cdr3_length: 16; clone_size: .; j_call: TRBJ2-5; v_call: TRBV10-1; d_call: .; cdr3_aa: CASSESMLQTQETQYF; cdr3_nt: TGCGCCAGCAGTGAGTCAATGTTACAGACCCAAGAGACCCAGTACTTC
cdr3_length: 14; clone_size: .; j_call: TRBJ1-1; v_call: TRBV10-2; d_call: TRBD1; cdr3_aa: CATRTGNMNTEAFF; cdr3_nt: TGCGCCACGCGGACAGGTAACATGAACACTGAAGCTTTCTTT
cdr3_length: 13; clone_size: .; j_call: TRBJ2-5; v_call: TRBV5-1; d_call: TRBD2; cdr3_aa: CASSLPSGETQYF; cdr3_nt: TGCGCCAGCAGCCTCCCTAGCGGGGAGACCCAGTACTTC
cdr3_length: 15; clone_size: .; j_call: TRBJ2-7; v_call: TRBV7-2; d_call: TRBD1; cdr3_aa: CASSLVQGGTYEQYF; cdr3_nt: TGTGCCAGCAGCTTAGTACAGGGGGGTACCTACGAGCAGTACTTC
cdr3_length: 15; clone_size: .; j_call: TRBJ2-3; v_call: TRBV29-1; d_call: .; cdr3_aa: CSVPSPMTNTDTQYF; cdr3_nt: TGCAGCGTTCCGTCGCCAATGACAAACACAGATACGCAGTATTTT
cdr3_length: 15; clone_size: .; j_call: TRBJ2-7; v_call: TRBV10-2; d_call: TRBD1; cdr3_aa: CASSAGDSPSYEQYF; cdr3_nt: TGCGCCAGCAGTGCTGGGGACAGTCCGTCCTACGAGCAGTACTTC
cdr3_length: 16; clone_size: .; j_call: TRBJ2-2; v_call: TRBV19; d_call: TRBD2; cdr3_aa: CASSTGLAANTGELFF; cdr3_nt: TGTGCCAGTAGTACGGGACTAGCCGCGAACACCGGGGAGCTGTTTTTT
cdr3_length: 14; clone_size: .; j_call: TRBJ2-1; v_call: TRBV18; d_call: .; cdr3_aa: CASSPPPGHNEQFF; cdr3_nt: TGTGCCAGCTCACCACCGCCCGGTCACAATGAGCAGTTCTTC
cdr3_length: 14; clone_size: few; j_call: TRBJ2-1; v_call: TRBV6-5; d_call: TRBD2; cdr3_aa: CASRRSGSGNEQFF; cdr3_nt: TGTGCCAGCAGACGGAGCGGGAGTGGCAATGAGCAGTTCTTC
cdr3_length: 13; clone_size: .; j_call: TRBJ1-1; v_call: TRBV3-1/TRBV3-2; d_call: TRBD1; cdr3_aa: CASRVQGAAEAFF; cdr3_nt: TGTGCCAGCAGGGTTCAGGGGGCCGCTGAAGCTTTCTTT
cdr3_length: 14; clone_size: .; j_call: TRBJ2-7; v_call: TRBV6-5; d_call: TRBD1; cdr3_aa: CASSYRGRGREQYF; cdr3_nt: TGTGCCAGCAGTTACAGGGGCAGGGGGCGCGAGCAGTACTTC
cdr3_length: 17; clone_size: .; j_call: TRBJ2-2; v_call: TRBV24-1; d_call: TRBD1; cdr3_aa: CATSDSPGQGATGELFF; cdr3_nt: TGTGCCACCAGTGATTCCCCGGGACAGGGGGCCACCGGGGAGCTGTTTTTT
cdr3_length: 18; clone_size: .; j_call: TRBJ1-2; v_call: TRBV7-9; d_call: TRBD1; cdr3_aa: CASSLRAGQGPSNYGYTF; cdr3_nt: TGTGCCAGCAGCCTCAGGGCAGGACAGGGGCCCTCTAACTATGGCTACACCTTC
cdr3_length: 18; clone_size: .; j_call: TRBJ2-1; v_call: TRBV21-1; d_call: .; cdr3_aa: CASSKGIRGSTPGNEQFF; cdr3_nt: TGTGCCAGCAGCAAAGGTATAAGGGGTAGTACTCCTGGTAATGAGCAGTTCTTC
cdr3_length: 16; clone_size: .; j_call: TRBJ2-1; v_call: TRBV24-1; d_call: TRBD1; cdr3_aa: CATSGGGQGAFNEQFF; cdr3_nt: TGTGCCACCAGTGGGGGAGGACAGGGGGCTTTCAATGAGCAGTTCTTC
cdr3_length: 15; clone_size: .; j_call: TRBJ2-2; v_call: TRBV19; d_call: .; cdr3_aa: CASSAPGQNTGELFF; cdr3_nt: TGTGCCAGTAGTGCGCCGGGACAGAACACCGGGGAGCTGTTTTTT
cdr3_length: 13; clone_size: .; j_call: TRBJ1-1; v_call: TRBV11-3; d_call: .; cdr3_aa: CASSRQINTEAFF; cdr3_nt: TGTGCCAGCAGCCGACAGATTAACACTGAAGCTTTCTTT
cdr3_length: 14; clone_size: .; j_call: TRBJ1-5; v_call: TRBV10-3; d_call: .; cdr3_aa: CAISESGGGQPQHF; cdr3_nt: TGTGCCATCAGTGAGTCAGGGGGTGGTCAGCCCCAGCATTTT
cdr3_length: 15; clone_size: .; j_call: TRBJ2-2; v_call: TRBV29-1; d_call: TRBD2; cdr3_aa: CSVGLAGVGTGELFF; cdr3_nt: TGCAGCGTGGGACTAGCGGGAGTAGGGACCGGGGAGCTGTTTTTT
cdr3_length: 13; clone_size: .; j_call: TRBJ1-1; v_call: TRBV19; d_call: .; cdr3_aa: CASSLGVNTEAFF; cdr3_nt: TGTGCCAGTAGCCTCGGGGTGAACACTGAAGCTTTCTTT
cdr3_length: 16; clone_size: .; j_call: TRBJ2-1; v_call: TRBV6-4; d_call: TRBD2; cdr3_aa: CASSPYSAREVGEQFF; cdr3_nt: TGTGCCAGCAGCCCCTATTCGGCGCGGGAGGTAGGTGAGCAGTTCTTC
cdr3_length: 15; clone_size: .; j_call: TRBJ2-7; v_call: TRBV7-2; d_call: TRBD2; cdr3_aa: CASSLEGLATYEQYF; cdr3_nt: TGTGCCAGCAGCTTAGAGGGACTAGCAACCTACGAGCAGTACTTC
cdr3_length: 18; clone_size: once; j_call: TRBJ2-7; v_call: TRBV18; d_call: TRBD2; cdr3_aa: CASSPLRTSGSLNYEQYF; cdr3_nt: TGTGCCAGCTCACCATTACGGACTAGCGGGAGTTTGAACTACGAGCAGTACTTC
cdr3_length: 13; clone_size: .; j_call: TRBJ2-5; v_call: TRBV6-1; d_call: .; cdr3_aa: CASSENRQETQYF; cdr3_nt: TGTGCCAGCAGTGAGAACCGGCAAGAGACCCAGTACTTC
cdr3_length: 14; clone_size: .; j_call: TRBJ2-3; v_call: TRBV2; d_call: TRBD1; cdr3_aa: CASRTGISTDTQYF; cdr3_nt: TGTGCCAGCAGGACAGGGATAAGCACAGATACGCAGTATTTT
cdr3_length: 14; clone_size: once; j_call: TRBJ1-5; v_call: TRBV30; d_call: .; cdr3_aa: CARSVLHSNQPQHF; cdr3_nt: TGTGCCCGGAGTGTACTGCATAGCAATCAGCCCCAGCATTTT
cdr3_length: 17; clone_size: .; j_call: TRBJ2-3; v_call: TRBV10-2; d_call: TRBD2; cdr3_aa: CASTGLAGGRSTDTQYF; cdr3_nt: TGCGCCAGCACCGGACTAGCGGGAGGAAGGAGCACAGATACGCAGTATTTT
cdr3_length: 17; clone_size: .; j_call: TRBJ2-1; v_call: TRBV27; d_call: .; cdr3_aa: CASRDRLGSTVYNEQFF; cdr3_nt: TGTGCCAGCAGAGACAGACTAGGTTCTACGGTCTACAATGAGCAGTTCTTC
cdr3_length: 15; clone_size: .; j_call: TRBJ2-2; v_call: TRBV9; d_call: .; cdr3_aa: CASRFSGSNTGELFF; cdr3_nt: TGTGCCAGCAGGTTTTCAGGGTCGAACACCGGGGAGCTGTTTTTT
cdr3_length: 15; clone_size: .; j_call: TRBJ1-5; v_call: TRBV10-3; d_call: .; cdr3_aa: CAISSDKISNQPQHF; cdr3_nt: TGTGCCATCAGTTCCGACAAAATTAGCAATCAGCCCCAGCATTTT
cdr3_length: 16; clone_size: .; j_call: TRBJ2-1; v_call: TRBV6-4; d_call: TRBD2; cdr3_aa: CASSPRLAGGPHEQFF; cdr3_nt: TGTGCCAGCAGTCCCCGGCTAGCGGGAGGGCCACATGAGCAGTTCTTC
cdr3_length: 18; clone_size: .; j_call: TRBJ2-5; v_call: TRBV20-1; d_call: TRBD2; cdr3_aa: CSASIPQGLAGVQETQYF; cdr3_nt: TGCAGTGCTAGTATTCCGCAGGGACTAGCGGGAGTTCAAGAGACCCAGTACTTC
cdr3_length: 18; clone_size: .; j_call: TRBJ2-2; v_call: TRBV5-4; d_call: TRBD2; cdr3_aa: CASSLKREGLRGTGELFF; cdr3_nt: TGTGCCAGCAGCTTAAAGCGGGAGGGCCTCCGGGGCACCGGGGAGCTGTTTTTT
cdr3_length: 16; clone_size: .; j_call: TRBJ2-1; v_call: TRBV29-1; d_call: TRBD2; cdr3_aa: CSVARRLATGEDEQFF; cdr3_nt: TGCAGCGTTGCCAGGAGACTAGCGACTGGGGAGGATGAGCAGTTCTTC
cdr3_length: 13; clone_size: .; j_call: TRBJ2-7; v_call: TRBV27; d_call: .; cdr3_aa: CASTPRGGYEQYF; cdr3_nt: TGTGCCAGCACCCCTAGGGGGGGCTACGAGCAGTACTTC
cdr3_length: 16; clone_size: .; j_call: TRBJ2-3; v_call: TRBV19; d_call: TRBD1; cdr3_aa: CASRNRGDDPTDTQYF; cdr3_nt: TGTGCCAGTAGAAACAGGGGGGACGATCCCACAGATACGCAGTATTTT
cdr3_length: 16; clone_size: few; j_call: TRBJ2-1; v_call: TRBV19; d_call: TRBD2; cdr3_aa: CASMASGLSSYNEQFF; cdr3_nt: TGTGCCAGTATGGCTAGCGGGCTAAGCTCCTACAATGAGCAGTTCTTC
cdr3_length: 15; clone_size: .; j_call: TRBJ1-5; v_call: TRBV19; d_call: .; cdr3_aa: CASSIIITTNQPQHF; cdr3_nt: TGTGCCAGTAGTATAATTATAACAACAAATCAGCCCCAGCATTTT